These T cell receptor beta chains were read from a single sample in a study of human T cells and chemical hapten exposure. Each CDR3 protein gets one entry after TCRdb re-called the 5' RACE reads with MiXCR. The sample includes approximately 150,000 distinct CDR3 sequences, around 4.4% of them seen just once. The origin of the receptors is a female donor in good health. CDR3s include the opening cysteine and the closing phenylalanine or tryptophan. The D gene is left open where the match is weak. Size values are once, few and many counts, or a class for expanded clones, and some rows have none.

many,TRBV3-1,TRBJ1-3,.,CASSQDSYTSSGNTIYF,TGTGCCAGCAGCCAAGACTCCTACACGAGCTCTGGAAACACCATATATTTT
many,TRBV12-3/TRBV12-4,TRBJ2-1,TRBD2,CASRGLVPNEQFF,TGTGCCAGCAGGGGACTAGTCCCCAATGAGCAGTTCTTC
few,TRBV20-1,TRBJ1-4,.,CSAPRDLGEKLFF,TGCAGTGCTCCCCGGGACCTAGGGGAAAAACTGTTTTTT
many,TRBV29-1,TRBJ1-1,.,CSVVPLGSTEAFF,TGCAGCGTCGTCCCTCTGGGGTCCACTGAAGCTTTCTTT
.,TRBV2,TRBJ2-3,.,CASISLAPTDTQYF,TGTGCCAGCATATCGCTAGCCCCCACAGATACGCAGTATTTT
many,TRBV12-3/TRBV12-4,TRBJ1-1,TRBD1,CASRDEYGTGNTEAFF,TGTGCCAGCAGGGATGAATACGGGACAGGGAACACTGAAGCTTTCTTT
many,TRBV18,TRBJ1-1,TRBD1,CASSPGQGETAFF,TGTGCCAGCTCACCGGGACAGGGAGAGACAGCTTTCTTT
many,TRBV20-1,TRBJ2-1,TRBD1,CSAKTGTGVYNEQFF,TGCAGTGCTAAAACCGGGACAGGGGTGTACAATGAGCAGTTCTTC
many,TRBV10-3,TRBJ2-1,.,CAISEPGRSNEQFF,TGTGCCATCAGTGAGCCCGGGCGAAGCAATGAGCAGTTCTTC
.,TRBV5-4,TRBJ1-2,TRBD1,CASSLEDRGVGYTF,TGTGCCAGCAGCTTGGAGGACAGGGGAGTTGGCTACACCTTC
few,TRBV11-2,TRBJ2-5,TRBD2,CASSLRLAGTQETQYF,TGTGCCAGCAGCTTACGCCTAGCGGGGACCCAAGAGACCCAGTACTTC
many,TRBV13,TRBJ2-3,TRBD2,CASSWTGTSGASSTDTQYF,TGTGCCAGCAGCTGGACCGGGACTAGCGGGGCCTCTAGCACAGATACGCAGTATTTT
many,TRBV6-1,TRBJ1-1,.,CASSERYTEAFF,TGTGCCAGCAGTGAACGGTACACTGAAGCTTTCTTT
many,TRBV27,TRBJ1-1,.,CASSPYQDGLNTEAFF,TGTGCCAGCAGCCCATACCAAGACGGACTGAACACTGAAGCTTTCTTT
many,TRBV5-6,TRBJ1-1,.,CASSFWGSTEAFF,TGTGCCAGCAGCTTCTGGGGTTCCACTGAAGCTTTCTTT
many,TRBV12-1,TRBJ2-6,.,CASSFGHRDRSSGANVLTF,TGTGCCAGCAGCTTTGGGCACCGGGACAGGAGCTCTGGGGCCAACGTCCTGACTTTC
few,TRBV5-1,TRBJ1-4,.,CASSFRPNEKLFF,TGCGCCAGCAGCTTCCGTCCCAATGAAAAACTGTTTTTT
many,TRBV3-1,TRBJ2-1,TRBD2,CASSQRRGVNNEQFF,TGTGCCAGCAGCCAAAGGCGGGGGGTCAACAATGAGCAGTTCTTC
.,TRBV5-1,TRBJ2-2,.,CASSSRGPTGELFF,TGCGCCAGCAGCTCCAGGGGACCCACCGGGGAGCTGTTTTTT
.,TRBV25-1,TRBJ2-1,TRBD1,CASSDQQGTYNEQFF,TGTGCCAGCAGTGACCAACAGGGGACCTACAATGAGCAGTTCTTC
many,TRBV20-1,TRBJ2-3,.,CSASGGVLGDTQYF,TGCAGTGCTAGTGGAGGTGTATTAGGAGATACGCAGTATTTT
many,TRBV7-8,TRBJ2-7,.,CASSLVSRATYEQYF,TGTGCCAGCAGCTTAGTATCCAGGGCTACCTACGAGCAGTACTTC
many,TRBV9,TRBJ2-3,TRBD2,CASSPSGSASGDLDTQYF,TGTGCCAGCAGCCCCAGTGGGTCGGCTAGCGGGGACCTAGATACGCAGTATTTT